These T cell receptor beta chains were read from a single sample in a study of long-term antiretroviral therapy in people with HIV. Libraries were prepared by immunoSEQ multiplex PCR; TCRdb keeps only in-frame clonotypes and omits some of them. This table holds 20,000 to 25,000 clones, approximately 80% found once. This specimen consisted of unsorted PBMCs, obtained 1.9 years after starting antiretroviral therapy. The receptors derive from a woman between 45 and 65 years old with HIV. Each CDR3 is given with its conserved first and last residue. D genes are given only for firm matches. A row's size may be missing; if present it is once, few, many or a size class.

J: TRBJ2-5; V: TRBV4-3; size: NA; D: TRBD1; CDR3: CASSQAGQGGPETQYF; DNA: TGCGCCAGCAGCCAAGCGGGACAGGGGGGACCAGAGACCCAGTACTTC
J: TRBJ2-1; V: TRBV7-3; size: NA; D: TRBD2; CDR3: CASSLGRTSRNEQFF; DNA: TGTGCCAGCAGCTTAGGGCGGACTAGCCGCAATGAGCAGTTCTTC
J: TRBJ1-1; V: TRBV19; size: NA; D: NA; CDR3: CASSLRGWDTEAFF; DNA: TGTGCCAGTAGTTTACGAGGATGGGACACTGAAGCTTTCTTT
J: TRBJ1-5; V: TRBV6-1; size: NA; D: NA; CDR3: CASSHGGGSNQPQHF; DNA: TGTGCCAGCAGCCACGGGGGGGGAAGCAATCAGCCCCAGCATTTT
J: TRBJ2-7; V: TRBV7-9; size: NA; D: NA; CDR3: CASSFQAASYEQYF; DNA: TGTGCCAGCAGTTTTCAAGCGGCCTCCTACGAGCAGTACTTC
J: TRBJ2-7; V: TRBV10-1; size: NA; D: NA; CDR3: CASSLIYEQYF; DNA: TGCGCCAGCAGCCTTATATACGAGCAGTACTTC
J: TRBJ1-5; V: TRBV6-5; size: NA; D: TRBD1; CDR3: CASSYSGQGNQPQHF; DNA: TGTGCCAGCAGTTACTCTGGACAGGGAAATCAGCCCCAGCATTTT
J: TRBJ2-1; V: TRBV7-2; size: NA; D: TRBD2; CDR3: CASSLVWGGSNEQFF; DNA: TGTGCCAGCAGCTTAGTTTGGGGGGGATCCAATGAGCAGTTCTTC
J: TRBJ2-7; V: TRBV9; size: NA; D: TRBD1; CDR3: CASSPRTGSSYEQYF; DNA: TGTGCCAGCAGCCCCAGGACAGGGAGCTCCTACGAGCAGTACTTC
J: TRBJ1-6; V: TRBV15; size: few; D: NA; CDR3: CATSRDGHEVYNSPLHF; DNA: TGTGCCACCAGCAGAGATGGACACGAAGTCTATAATTCACCCCTCCACTTT
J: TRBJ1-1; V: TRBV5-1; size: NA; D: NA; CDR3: CASSSLVADEAFF; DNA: TGCGCCAGCAGCTCGCTCGTCGCAGATGAAGCTTTCTTT
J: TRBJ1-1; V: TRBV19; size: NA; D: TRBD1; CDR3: CASRQGAMNTEAFF; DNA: TGTGCCAGTAGACAGGGGGCGATGAACACTGAAGCTTTCTTT
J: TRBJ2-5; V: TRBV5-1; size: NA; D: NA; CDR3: CASSPGPGGETQYF; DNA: TGCGCCAGCAGCCCCGGGCCCGGCGGAGAGACCCAGTACTTC
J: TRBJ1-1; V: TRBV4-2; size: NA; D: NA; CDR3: CASSPRVTGDTEAFF; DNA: TGTGCCAGCAGCCCGCGCGTTACAGGAGACACTGAAGCTTTCTTT
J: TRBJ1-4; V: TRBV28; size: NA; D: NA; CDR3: CASIEGGRAGEKLFF; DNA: TGTGCCAGCATCGAAGGAGGGAGGGCGGGGGAAAAACTGTTTTTT
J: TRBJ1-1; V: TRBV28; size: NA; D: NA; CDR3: CASHLGLKQNTEAFF; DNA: TGTGCCAGTCACTTAGGACTCAAGCAGAACACTGAAGCTTTCTTT
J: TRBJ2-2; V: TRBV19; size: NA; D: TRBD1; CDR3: CASRWTGESGELFF; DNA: TGTGCCAGTAGATGGACAGGCGAGTCCGGGGAGCTGTTTTTT
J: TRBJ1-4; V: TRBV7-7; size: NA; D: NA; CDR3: CASSRLGTQPAANEKLFF; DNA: TGTGCCAGCAGCCGTCTCGGGACTCAACCTGCGGCTAATGAAAAACTGTTTTTT
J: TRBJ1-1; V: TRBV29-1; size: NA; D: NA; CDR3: CSVKSMNTEAFF; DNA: TGCAGCGTCAAAAGCATGAACACTGAAGCTTTCTTT
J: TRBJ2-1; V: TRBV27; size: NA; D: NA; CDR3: CASSGVVTLYNEQFF; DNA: TGTGCCAGCAGTGGGGTGGTGACATTGTACAATGAGCAGTTCTTC
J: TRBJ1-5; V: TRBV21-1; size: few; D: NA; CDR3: CASSPTDNNQPQHF; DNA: TGTGCCAGCAGCCCTACAGACAACAATCAGCCCCAGCATTTT
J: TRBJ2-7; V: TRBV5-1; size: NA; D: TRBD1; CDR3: CASSTRQGAYEQYF; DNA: TGCGCCAGCAGCACTAGACAGGGGGCGTACGAGCAGTACTTC
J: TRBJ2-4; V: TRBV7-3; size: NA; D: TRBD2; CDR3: CASSLTSGGEANIQYF; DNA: TGTGCCAGCAGCTTAACGTCCGGGGGGGAGGCGAACATTCAGTACTTC
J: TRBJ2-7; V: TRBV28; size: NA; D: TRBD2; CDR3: CASSPFGGSPGDTYEQYF; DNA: TGTGCCAGCAGTCCCTTCGGGGGGTCGCCCGGGGATACCTACGAGCAGTACTTC
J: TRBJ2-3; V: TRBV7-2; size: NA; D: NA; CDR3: CASSLLGGVSTDTQYF; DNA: TGTGCCAGCAGCCTCCTCGGCGGGGTTAGCACAGATACGCAGTATTTT
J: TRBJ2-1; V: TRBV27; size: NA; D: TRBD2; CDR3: CASSLRRWRRTSGGTYNEQFF; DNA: TGTGCCAGCAGTTTAAGAAGGTGGAGGAGGACTAGCGGGGGGACTTACAATGAGCAGTTCTTC
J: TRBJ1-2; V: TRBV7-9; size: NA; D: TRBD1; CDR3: CASSVHTGDYGYTF; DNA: TGTGCCAGCAGCGTACACACAGGGGACTATGGCTACACCTTC
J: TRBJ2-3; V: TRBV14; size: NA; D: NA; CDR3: CASRPTVTDTQYF; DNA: TGTGCCAGCAGACCTACTGTTACAGATACGCAGTATTTT
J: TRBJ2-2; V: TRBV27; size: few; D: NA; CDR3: CASSLLGAGTGELFF; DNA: TGTGCCAGCAGTTTATTGGGGGCGGGCACCGGGGAGCTGTTTTTT
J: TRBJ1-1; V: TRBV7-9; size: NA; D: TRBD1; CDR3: CASSLQGQMTEAFF; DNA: TGTGCCAGCAGCCTACAGGGACAGATGACTGAAGCTTTCTTT
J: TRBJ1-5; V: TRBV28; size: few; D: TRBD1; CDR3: CASSLGQGRGWSNQPQHF; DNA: TGTGCCAGCAGTCTAGGACAGGGCAGGGGGTGGAGCAATCAGCCCCAGCATTTT
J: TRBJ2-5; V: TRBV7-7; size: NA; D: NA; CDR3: CASSLARRGLETQYF; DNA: TGTGCCAGCAGCTTAGCGCGTAGGGGCTTGGAGACCCAGTACTTC
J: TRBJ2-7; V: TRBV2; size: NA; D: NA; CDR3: CASSEGSSYEQYF; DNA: TGTGCCAGCAGTGAGGGCAGCTCCTACGAGCAGTACTTC
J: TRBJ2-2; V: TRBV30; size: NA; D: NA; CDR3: CAWSVETGELFF; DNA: TGTGCCTGGAGTGTGGAGACCGGGGAGCTGTTTTTT
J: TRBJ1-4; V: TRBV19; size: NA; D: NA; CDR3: CASSLPFGEGNEKLFF; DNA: TGTGCCAGTAGTCTCCCCTTCGGGGAGGGGAATGAAAAACTGTTTTTT
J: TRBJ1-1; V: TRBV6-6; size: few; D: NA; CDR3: CASSYDGGEGGPEAFF; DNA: TGTGCCAGCAGTTACGACGGAGGAGAGGGGGGACCTGAAGCTTTCTTT
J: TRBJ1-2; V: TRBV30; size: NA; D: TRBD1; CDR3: CAHLGGGGYTF; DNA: TGTGCCCACCTAGGGGGCGGTGGCTACACCTTC
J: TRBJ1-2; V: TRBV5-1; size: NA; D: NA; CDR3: CASSLEGHLNYGYTF; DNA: TGCGCCAGCAGCTTGGAGGGACATCTTAACTATGGCTACACCTTC
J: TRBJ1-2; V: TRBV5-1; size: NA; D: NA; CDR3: CASSAGQSNYGYTF; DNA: TGCGCCAGCAGCGCCGGACAGAGTAACTATGGCTACACCTTC
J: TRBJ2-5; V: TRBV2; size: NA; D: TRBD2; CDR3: CASTLAGVGETQYF; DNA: TGTGCCAGCACCCTAGCGGGGGTTGGAGAGACCCAGTACTTC
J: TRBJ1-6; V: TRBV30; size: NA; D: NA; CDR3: CAWSVQGLVNSPLHF; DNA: TGTGCCTGGAGTGTACAAGGGTTAGTTAATTCACCCCTCCACTTT
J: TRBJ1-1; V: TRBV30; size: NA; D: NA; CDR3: CAWSRQRPEAFF; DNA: TGTGCCTGGAGTAGACAGCGCCCTGAAGCTTTCTTT